The clone carrying this TCR beta chain was counted only a few times. This sample stems from a study of T cells after yellow fever vaccination. In TCRdb, the 5' RACE reads were re-called with MiXCR into one record per CDR3 protein. The sample yields about 300,000 distinct CDR3 sequences, roughly 8.7% seen once. The source material was CD4+ T cells sorted from PBMCs, sampled 5 days after the yellow fever booster vaccination. This clonotype was obtained from a man in his late teens or twenties who received the YFV17D yellow fever vaccine.

CDR3 nucleotides: TGTGCCAGCAGCTTATGGGGGCCCATGGCCCAGCATTTT. Translating gives CASSLWGPMAQHF. V gene TRBV7-2 combines with J gene TRBJ1-5, with D possibly matching TRBD1 (6 bases). The CDR3 has 13 residues. Trimming stripped 2 bases from V and 11 bases from J, with 13 bases between. Germline CDR1 is SGHTA and CDR2 is FQGNSA.